The next 14 T cell receptor beta chains were all read from a single sample in a study of T cell responses to AZD1222 COVID-19 vaccine. The repertoire was sequenced with immunoSEQ multiplex PCR; TCRdb's copy has only in-frame clones and lacks some. The data contain roughly 98,000 clones, about four fifths of them seen just once; the ten biggest clones take up more than 13%. The source was peripheral blood, collected 28 days after the second AZD1222 dose. These TCRs come from an adult who received the AZD1222 COVID-19 vaccine.

The chain has TRBV29-1 and TRBJ1-1; D is perhaps TRBD1 (6 bases). Germline CDR1 reads SQVTM; CDR2 reads ANQGSEA. The ends were cut back, 6 bases at V and 4 bases at J, with 24 bases in the middle. This CDR3 is 16 amino acids long. The CDR3 loop is CSVWGPRGVRSTEAFF. In DNA form, the CDR3 reads TGCAGCGTCTGGGGGCCCCGCGGGGTGAGAAGCACTGAAGCTTTCTTT. Variable domain in full (rest from reference TRBV29-1 and TRBJ1-1): SAVISQKPSRDICQRGTSLTIQCQVDSQVTMMFWYRQQPGQSLTLIATANQGSEATYESGFVIDKFPISRPNLTFSTLTVSNMSPEDSSIYLCSVWGPRGVRSTEAFFGQGTRLTVV.

This sequence joins TRBV6-6 and TRBJ2-7; D uncertain. The CDR3 extends over 12 amino acids. V was shortened by 5 bases and J by 6 bases, with 11 bases between the two germline ends. Germline V CDR1 and CDR2: MNHNY, SVGAGI (reference sequence). The CDR3 DNA sequence: TGTGCCAGCAGTCTTCAAATAGGCGAGCAGTACTTC. Protein: CASSLQIGEQYF.

The chain joins TRBV7-3 to TRBJ2-7; TRBD1 aligns across 9 bases. CDR3 size: 15 residues. Germline CDR1 and CDR2: SGHTA and FQGTGA. J lost 5 bases, V lost 5 bases, and 10 bases had no gene match. The CDR3 sequence: CASSPTGGDIHEQYF. Written as DNA, the CDR3 is TGTGCCAGCAGCCCCACAGGGGGCGATATCCACGAGCAGTACTTC.

V gene TRBV7-3 combines with J gene TRBJ2-1, with TRBD2 as a possible D gene (6 bases). V lost 5 bases and J 7 bases, leaving 18 bases between the germline ends. The germline CDR1 and CDR2 sequences are SGHTA and FQGTGA. CDR3 length: 15 residues. CDR3 protein: CASSLSSGLSNEQFF. In nucleotides, the CDR3 is TGTGCCAGCAGCCTGAGTTCGGGACTCTCGAATGAGCAGTTCTTC. Full variable domain (missing parts from reference TRBV7-3 and TRBJ2-1): GAGVSQTPSNKVTEKGKYVELRCDPISGHTALYWYRQSLGQGPEFLIYFQGTGAADDSGLPNDRFFAVRPEGSVSTLKIQRTERGDSAVYLCASSLSSGLSNEQFFGPGTRLTVL.

The chain couples TRBV7-6 to TRBJ1-4; D possibly corresponds to TRBD1 (5 bases). V lost 5 bases to trimming and J lost 7 bases, with 17 bases between them. The CDR3 is 15 amino acids. CDR1 and CDR2 from the germline V gene are SGHVS and FNYEAQ. In DNA, the CDR3 is TGTGCCAGCAGCCGGGGAGCCCCAGGGTTTGAAAAACTGTTTTTT. It yields the protein CASSRGAPGFEKLFF.

V is TRBV12-3 or TRBV12-4 and J is TRBJ1-2; the D is unclear. The V gene lost 7 bases and the J gene lost 8 bases, with 14 bases spanning the gap. This CDR3 is 12 amino acids long. CDR3 nucleotide sequence: TGTGCCAGCACCCCCGCCGGCCAGGGCTACACCTTC. Protein product: CASTPAGQGYTF.

The rearrangement links TRBV27 to TRBJ2-7; 8 positions match TRBD1. This CDR3 is built from 15 residues. Germline V gene sequence: CDR1 MNHEY, CDR2 SMNVEV (reference sequence). Germline trimming cut 7 bases from V and 2 bases from J; bases unmatched to any gene: 10. CDR3 residues: CASNPNGQGPYEQYF. The CDR3, as DNA: TGTGCCAGCAACCCCAACGGACAGGGCCCCTACGAGCAGTACTTC.

This clone was detected only once. The rearrangement links TRBV7-2 to TRBJ2-1; D ambiguous. The V gene's germline CDR1 is SGHTA and CDR2 FQGNSA. With 6 bases removed from V and 0 bases from J, the gap between germline ends came to 12 bases. The CDR3 consists of 15 residues. CDR3 sequence: CASSSWGSSYNEQFF. The CDR3 DNA sequence: TGTGCCAGCAGTTCTTGGGGTAGCTCCTACAATGAGCAGTTCTTC. Looking up the rest from reference TRBV7-2 and TRBJ2-1 gives the full variable domain: GAGVSQSPSNKVTEKGKDVELRCDPISGHTALYWYRQSLGQGLEFLIYFQGNSAPDKSGLPSDRFSAERTGGSVSTLTIQRTQQEDSAVYLCASSSWGSSYNEQFFGPGTRLTVL.

This chain links TRBV6-1 with TRBJ1-2, with D perhaps TRBD1 (5 bases). Germline V gene sequence: CDR1 MNHNS, CDR2 SASEGT. Trimming took 3 bases from V and 4 from J, leaving 27 bases between them. This CDR3 spans 19 amino acids. CDR3 residues: CASSETPGRRETLGYGYTF. The CDR3 nucleotides read TGTGCCAGCAGTGAGACACCGGGACGCCGGGAGACATTAGGCTATGGCTACACCTTC.

The chain is built from TRBV27 and TRBJ2-1, with 13 bases identical to TRBD2. Germline V CDR1 and CDR2: MNHEY, SMNVEV (reference sequence). The CDR3 is 17 residues long. The V segment lost 5 bases and the J segment 10 bases; nucleotides outside the gene matches: 14. This CDR3 reads CASSVSQLAGGGHEQFF. In DNA, the CDR3 is TGTGCCAGCAGTGTTTCCCAACTAGCGGGGGGGGGACACGAGCAGTTCTTC.

As DNA, the CDR3 is TGTGCCTGGAGCGGACAGGGGGCGAAACTGTTTTTT. It translates to CAWSGQGAKLFF. J is TRBJ1-4 and V is TRBV30; 11 bases match TRBD1. The junction had 2 bases not matched to a gene; V was cut back by 3 bases and J by 11 bases. The CDR3 extends over 12 amino acids. The germline V gene encodes CDR1 GTSNPN and CDR2 SVGIG (reference sequence).

This CDR3 reads CASSLRDGLLYTEAFF. The CDR3 DNA follows: TGTGCCAGCAGCCTCCGGGACGGCCTTCTTTACACTGAAGCTTTCTTT. This chain joins TRBV9 and TRBJ1-1; possible D gene TRBD1, 5 bases. V shed 4 bases and J shed 3 bases, with 19 bases lying between them. The CDR3 sequence is 16 residues long. Per germline, CDR1 SGDLS and CDR2 YYNGEE.

The chain links TRBV6-1 to TRBJ2-7; D call uncertain. The CDR3 runs to 14 residues. Germline assignment: CDR1 MNHNS and CDR2 SASEGT. Trimming pared 2 bases from V and 3 bases from J, leaving 11 bases between. CDR3 amino acids: CASSETRLSYEQYF. The DNA of the CDR3 is TGTGCCAGCAGTGAAACCAGACTGAGCTACGAGCAGTACTTC.

The V gene is TRBV27, the J gene TRBJ1-6, with D perhaps matching TRBD1 (6 bases). The germline CDR1 and CDR2 sequences are MNHEY and SMNVEV (reference sequence). The CDR3 covers 13 residues. V was shortened by 4 bases and J by 9 bases, with 10 bases between the two germline ends. The CDR3, as DNA: TGTGCCAGCAGTTATACAGGGAGTTCACCCCTCCACTTT. Translated: CASSYTGSSPLHF.